This T cell receptor (beta chain) was documented in a study of blood T cell repertoires in COVID-19. Some clones are missing from TCRdb's copy, which holds only in-frame ones; the method was immunoSEQ multiplex PCR. Of about 330,000 clones listed, around 86% are singletons. The length of the CDR3 is 16 residues. The junction had 7 bases not matched to a gene; V was cut back by 3 bases and J by 3 bases. The germline V gene has CDR1 LNHDA and CDR2 SQIVND (reference sequence). The genes are TRBV19 and TRBJ2-1; 8 nucleotides match TRBD2. Sequencing was carried out using peripheral blood. The source of this sequence is a woman in her forties or fifties with acute or convalescent COVID-19. CDR3 in DNA: TGTGCCAGTAGTATGACTAGCGCTGACCTCTACAATGAGCAGTTCTTC. This gives the protein CASSMTSADLYNEQFF.